This T cell receptor (beta chain) is from a study of PD-L1 blockade in urothelial cancer. Overall study context: At some point between 2012 and 2014 therapy began: atezolizumab 1,200 mg intravenously every 3 weeks. Blood was evaluated 3 weeks (second dose) and 6 weeks after therapy began. Blood samples had a median of 141,255 T cells.

TCR analog templates of synthetic origin were spiked into each PCR. Repertoires were generated with immunoSEQ multiplex PCR, while TCRdb's copy carries only in-frame clones and drops some. The data show just under 65,000 clones, with around four fifths seen just once and over 1.5% held by the top ten. Germline V gene sequence: CDR1 SGHRS, CDR2 YFSETQ. The CDR3 sequence is 15 residues long. Trimming at V came to 2 bases and at J to 6 bases, leaving 8 bases not matched to a gene. Time point indicated: pretreatment peripheral blood. The TCR comes from a man aged 70-80 years with urothelial cancer. V is TRBV5-1 and J is TRBJ2-3; 8 bases agree with TRBD2. This material consisted of PBMCs, taken around atezolizumab (anti-PD-L1) treatment. In DNA, the CDR3 is TGCGCCAGCAGCTTACTAGCGGAACCACAGGATACGCAGTATTTT. Translating gives CASSLLAEPQDTQYF.